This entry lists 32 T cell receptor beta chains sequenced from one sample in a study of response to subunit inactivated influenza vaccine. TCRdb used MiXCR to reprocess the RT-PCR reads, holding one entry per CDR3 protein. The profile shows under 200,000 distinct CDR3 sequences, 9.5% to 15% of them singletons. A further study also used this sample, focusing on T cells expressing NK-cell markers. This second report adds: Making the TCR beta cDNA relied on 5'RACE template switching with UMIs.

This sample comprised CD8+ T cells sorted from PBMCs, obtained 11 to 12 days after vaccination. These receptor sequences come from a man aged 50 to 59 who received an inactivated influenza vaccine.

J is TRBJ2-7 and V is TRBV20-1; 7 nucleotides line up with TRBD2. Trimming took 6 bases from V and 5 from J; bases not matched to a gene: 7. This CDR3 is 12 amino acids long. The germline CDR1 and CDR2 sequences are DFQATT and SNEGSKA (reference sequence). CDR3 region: CSAILTSNEQYF. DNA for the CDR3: TGCAGTGCCATCCTGACTAGCAACGAGCAGTACTTC.

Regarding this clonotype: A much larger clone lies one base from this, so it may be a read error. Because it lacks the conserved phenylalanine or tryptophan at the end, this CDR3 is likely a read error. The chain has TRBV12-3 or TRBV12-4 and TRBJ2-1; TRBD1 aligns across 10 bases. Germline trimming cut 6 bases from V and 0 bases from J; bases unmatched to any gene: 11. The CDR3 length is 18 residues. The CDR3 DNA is TGTGCCAGCAGGGGGACAGGGGCTGTGGTAGGCTCCTACAATGAGCAGTTCTTA. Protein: CASRGTGAVVGSYNEQFL.

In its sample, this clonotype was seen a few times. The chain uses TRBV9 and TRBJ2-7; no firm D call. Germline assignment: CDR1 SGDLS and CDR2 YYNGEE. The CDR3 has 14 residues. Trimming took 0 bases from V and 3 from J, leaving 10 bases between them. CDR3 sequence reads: CASSVASEDYEQYF. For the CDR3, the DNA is TGTGCCAGCAGCGTAGCAAGCGAGGACTACGAGCAGTACTTC. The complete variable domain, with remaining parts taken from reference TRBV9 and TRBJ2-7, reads DSGVTQTPKHLITATGQRVTLRCSPRSGDLSVYWYQQSLDQGLQFLIQYYNGEERAKGNILERFSAQQFPDLHSELNLSSLELGDSALYFCASSVASEDYEQYFGPGTRLTVT.

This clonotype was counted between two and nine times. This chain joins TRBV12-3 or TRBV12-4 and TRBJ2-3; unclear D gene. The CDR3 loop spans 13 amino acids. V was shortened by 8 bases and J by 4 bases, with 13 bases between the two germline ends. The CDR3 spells CASGLLPSDTQYF. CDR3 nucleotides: TGTGCCAGCGGCCTCCTTCCGTCAGATACGCAGTATTTT.

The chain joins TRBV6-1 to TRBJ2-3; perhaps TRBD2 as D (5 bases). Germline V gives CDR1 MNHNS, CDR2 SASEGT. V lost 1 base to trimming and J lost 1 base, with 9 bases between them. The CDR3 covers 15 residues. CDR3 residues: CASSEGAGGTDTQYF. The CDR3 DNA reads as TGTGCCAGCAGTGAAGGGGCCGGGGGCACAGATACGCAGTATTTT.

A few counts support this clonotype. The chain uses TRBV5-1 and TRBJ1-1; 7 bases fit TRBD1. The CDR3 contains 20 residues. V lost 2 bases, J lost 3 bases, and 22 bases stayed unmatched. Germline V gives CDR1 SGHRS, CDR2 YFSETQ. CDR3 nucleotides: TGCGCCAGCAGCTTCCTAATCGATGACAGGGAGTCTAAGGATCACACTGAAGCTTTCTTT. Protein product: CASSFLIDDRESKDHTEAFF.

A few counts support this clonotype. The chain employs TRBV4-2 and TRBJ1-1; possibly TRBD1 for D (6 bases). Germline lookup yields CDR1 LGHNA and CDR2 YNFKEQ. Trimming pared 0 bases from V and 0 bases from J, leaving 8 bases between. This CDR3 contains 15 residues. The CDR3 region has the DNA TGTGCCAGCAGCCAAGAACAGGGCGTGAACACTGAAGCTTTCTTT. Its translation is CASSQEQGVNTEAFF.

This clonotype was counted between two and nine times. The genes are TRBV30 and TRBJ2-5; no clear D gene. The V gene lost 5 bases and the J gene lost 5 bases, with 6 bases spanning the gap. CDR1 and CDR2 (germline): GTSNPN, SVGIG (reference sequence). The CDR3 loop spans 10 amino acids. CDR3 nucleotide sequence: TGTGCCTGGGGTGGGGAGACCCAGTACTTC. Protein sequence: CAWGGETQYF.

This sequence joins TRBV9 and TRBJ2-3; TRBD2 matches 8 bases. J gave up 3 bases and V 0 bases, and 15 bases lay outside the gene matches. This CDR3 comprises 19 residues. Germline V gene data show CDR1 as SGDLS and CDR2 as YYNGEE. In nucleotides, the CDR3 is TGTGCCAGCAGCGTAGGGCGAGCGGGAGAAGGTGGTAGGACAGATACGCAGTATTTT. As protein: CASSVGRAGEGGRTDTQYF.

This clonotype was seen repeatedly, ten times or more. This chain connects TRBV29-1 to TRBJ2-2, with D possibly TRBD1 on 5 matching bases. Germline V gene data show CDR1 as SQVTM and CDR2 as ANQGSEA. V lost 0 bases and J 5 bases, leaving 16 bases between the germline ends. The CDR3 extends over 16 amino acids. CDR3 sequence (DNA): TGCAGCGTTGAAGATCGTGCAGGGTTGAGGACCGGGGAGCTGTTTTTT. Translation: CSVEDRAGLRTGELFF.

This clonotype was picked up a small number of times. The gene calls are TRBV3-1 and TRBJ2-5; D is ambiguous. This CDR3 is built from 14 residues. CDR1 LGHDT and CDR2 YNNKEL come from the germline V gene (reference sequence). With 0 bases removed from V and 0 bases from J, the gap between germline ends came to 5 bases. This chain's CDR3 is CASSQEQHQETQYF. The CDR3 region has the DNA TGTGCCAGCAGCCAAGAACAGCACCAAGAGACCCAGTACTTC.

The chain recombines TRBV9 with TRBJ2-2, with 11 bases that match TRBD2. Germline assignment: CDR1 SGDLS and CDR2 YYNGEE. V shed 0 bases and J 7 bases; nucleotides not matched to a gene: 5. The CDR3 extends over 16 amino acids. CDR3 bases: TGTGCCAGCAGCGTAGGCCTAGCGGGAGGCAGCGGGGAGCTGTTTTTT. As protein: CASSVGLAGGSGELFF.

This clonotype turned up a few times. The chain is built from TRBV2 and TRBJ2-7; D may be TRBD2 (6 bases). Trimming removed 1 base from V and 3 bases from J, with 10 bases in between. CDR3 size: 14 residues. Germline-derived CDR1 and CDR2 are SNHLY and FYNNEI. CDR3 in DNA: TGTGCCAGCAGTGAAGGACTAGGAAACTACGAGCAGTACTTC. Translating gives CASSEGLGNYEQYF.

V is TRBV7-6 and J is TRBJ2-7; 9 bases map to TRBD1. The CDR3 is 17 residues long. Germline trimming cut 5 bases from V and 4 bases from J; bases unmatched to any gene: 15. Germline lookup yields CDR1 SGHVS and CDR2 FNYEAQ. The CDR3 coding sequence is TGTGCCAGCAGCCCGGGACAGGGTAGTTCCGGGGGATACGAGCAGTACTTC. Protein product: CASSPGQGSSGGYEQYF.

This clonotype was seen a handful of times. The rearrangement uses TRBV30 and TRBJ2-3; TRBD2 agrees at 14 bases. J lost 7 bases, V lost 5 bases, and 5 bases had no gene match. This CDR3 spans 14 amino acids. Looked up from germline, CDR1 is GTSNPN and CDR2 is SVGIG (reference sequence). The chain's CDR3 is CAWGTSGSYYTQYF. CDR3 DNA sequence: TGTGCCTGGGGGACTAGCGGGAGTTATTATACGCAGTATTTT.

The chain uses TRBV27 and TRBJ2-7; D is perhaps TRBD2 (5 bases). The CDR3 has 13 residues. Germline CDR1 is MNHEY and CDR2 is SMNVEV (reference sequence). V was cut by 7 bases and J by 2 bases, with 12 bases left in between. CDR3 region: CASTRRGTYEQYF. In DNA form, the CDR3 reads TGTGCCAGCACCCGCCGGGGTACCTACGAGCAGTACTTC.

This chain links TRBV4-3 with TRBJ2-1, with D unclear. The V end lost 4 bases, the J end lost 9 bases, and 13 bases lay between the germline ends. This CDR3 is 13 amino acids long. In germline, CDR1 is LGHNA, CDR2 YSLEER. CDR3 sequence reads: CASSPLGVGEQFF. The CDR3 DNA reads TGCGCCAGCAGCCCCTTGGGCGTTGGTGAGCAGTTCTTC.

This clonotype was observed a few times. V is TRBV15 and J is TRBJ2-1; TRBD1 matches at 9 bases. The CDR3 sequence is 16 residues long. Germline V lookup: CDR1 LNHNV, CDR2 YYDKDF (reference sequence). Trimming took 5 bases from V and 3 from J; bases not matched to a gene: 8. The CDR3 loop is CATSGYGDRDYNEQFF. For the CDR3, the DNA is TGTGCCACCAGCGGTTATGGGGACAGGGACTACAATGAGCAGTTCTTC.

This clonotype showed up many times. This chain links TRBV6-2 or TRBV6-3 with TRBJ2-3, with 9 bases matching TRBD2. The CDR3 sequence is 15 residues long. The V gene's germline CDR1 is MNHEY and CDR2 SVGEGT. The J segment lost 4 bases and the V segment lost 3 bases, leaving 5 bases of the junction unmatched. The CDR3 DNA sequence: TGTGCCAGCAGTTATGCTAGCGGGGAGGCAGATACGCAGTATTTT. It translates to CASSYASGEADTQYF.

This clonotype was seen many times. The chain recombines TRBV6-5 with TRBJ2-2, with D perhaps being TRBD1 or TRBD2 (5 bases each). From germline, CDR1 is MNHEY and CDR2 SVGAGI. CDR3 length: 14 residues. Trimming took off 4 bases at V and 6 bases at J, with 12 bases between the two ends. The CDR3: CASSSHRDAGELFF. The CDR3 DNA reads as TGTGCCAGCAGTTCCCACCGGGACGCCGGGGAGCTGTTTTTT.

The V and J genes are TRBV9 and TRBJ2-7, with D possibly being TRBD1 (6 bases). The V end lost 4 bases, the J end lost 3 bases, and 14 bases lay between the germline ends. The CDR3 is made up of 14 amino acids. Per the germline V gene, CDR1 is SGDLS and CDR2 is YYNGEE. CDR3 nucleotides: TGTGCCAGCAGCAATACAGGGAAGGGCTACGAGCAGTACTTC. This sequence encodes CASSNTGKGYEQYF.

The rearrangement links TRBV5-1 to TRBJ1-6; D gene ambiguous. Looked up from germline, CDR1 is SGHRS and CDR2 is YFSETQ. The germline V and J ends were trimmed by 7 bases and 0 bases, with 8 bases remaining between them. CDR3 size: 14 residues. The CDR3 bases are TGCGCCAGCCGAGCCAGCTCCTATAATTCACCCCTCCACTTT. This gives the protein CASRASSYNSPLHF.

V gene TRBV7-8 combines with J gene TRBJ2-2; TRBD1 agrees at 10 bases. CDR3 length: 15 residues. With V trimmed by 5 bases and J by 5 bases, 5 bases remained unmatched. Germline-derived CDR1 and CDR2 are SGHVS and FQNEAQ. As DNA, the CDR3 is TGTGCCAGCAGCATCGGGACAGGGGTGACCGGGGAGCTGTTTTTT. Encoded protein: CASSIGTGVTGELFF.

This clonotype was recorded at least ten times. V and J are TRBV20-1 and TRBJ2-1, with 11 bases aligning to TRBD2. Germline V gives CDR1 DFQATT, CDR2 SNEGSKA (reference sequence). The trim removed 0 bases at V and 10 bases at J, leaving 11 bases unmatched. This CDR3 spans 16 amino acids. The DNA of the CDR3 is TGCAGTGCTAGAGACCGGAATAGCGGGAGGGCAGGGGAGCAGTTCTTC. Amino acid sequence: CSARDRNSGRAGEQFF.

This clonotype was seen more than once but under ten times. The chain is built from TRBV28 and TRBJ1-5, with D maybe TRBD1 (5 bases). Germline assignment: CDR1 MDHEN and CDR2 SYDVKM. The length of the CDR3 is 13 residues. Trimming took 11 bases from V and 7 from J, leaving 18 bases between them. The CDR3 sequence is CAQSRGLGQPQHF. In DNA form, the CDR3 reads TGTGCCCAATCACGGGGACTTGGCCAGCCCCAGCATTTT.

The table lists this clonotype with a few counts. The CDR3 DNA is TGTGCCATCAGTGACGTGGGTACAGGGGTAGCCAAAAACATTCAGTACTTC. Amino acid sequence: CAISDVGTGVAKNIQYF. The gene calls are TRBV10-3 and TRBJ2-4; 7 bases map to TRBD1. This CDR3 comprises 17 residues. V gave up 3 bases and J gave up 0 bases; unmatched junction bases: 8. Germline V gives CDR1 ENHRY, CDR2 SYGVKD.

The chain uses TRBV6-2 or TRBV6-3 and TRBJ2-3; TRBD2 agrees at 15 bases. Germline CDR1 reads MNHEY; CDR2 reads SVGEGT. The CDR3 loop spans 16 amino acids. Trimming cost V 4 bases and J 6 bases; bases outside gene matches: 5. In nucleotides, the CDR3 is TGTGCCAGCAGTTCGATTGGACTAGCGGGGGGGGATACGCAGTATTTT. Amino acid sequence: CASSSIGLAGGDTQYF.

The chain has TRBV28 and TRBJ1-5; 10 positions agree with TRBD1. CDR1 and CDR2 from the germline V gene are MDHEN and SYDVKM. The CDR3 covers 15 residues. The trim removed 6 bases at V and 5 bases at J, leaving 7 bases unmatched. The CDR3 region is CASSWPGQGYQPQHF. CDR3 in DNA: TGTGCCAGCAGCTGGCCGGGACAGGGGTATCAGCCCCAGCATTTT. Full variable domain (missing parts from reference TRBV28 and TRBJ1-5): DVKVTQSSRYLVKRTGEKVFLECVQDMDHENMFWYRQDPGLGLRLIYFSYDVKMKEKGDIPEGYSVSREKKERFSLILESASTNQTSMYLCASSWPGQGYQPQHFGDGTRLSIL.

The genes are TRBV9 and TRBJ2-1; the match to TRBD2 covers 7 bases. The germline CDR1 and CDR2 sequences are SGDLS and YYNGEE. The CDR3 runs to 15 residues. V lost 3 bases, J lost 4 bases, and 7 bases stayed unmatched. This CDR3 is CASSGREEFYNEQFF. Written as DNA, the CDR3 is TGTGCCAGCAGCGGACGGGAGGAGTTTTACAATGAGCAGTTCTTC.

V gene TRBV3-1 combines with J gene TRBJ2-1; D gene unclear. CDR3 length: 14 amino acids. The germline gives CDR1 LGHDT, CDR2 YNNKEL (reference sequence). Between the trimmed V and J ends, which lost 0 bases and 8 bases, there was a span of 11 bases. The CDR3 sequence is CASSQDKVDYEQFF. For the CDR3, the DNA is TGTGCCAGCAGCCAAGATAAGGTGGATTATGAGCAGTTCTTC.

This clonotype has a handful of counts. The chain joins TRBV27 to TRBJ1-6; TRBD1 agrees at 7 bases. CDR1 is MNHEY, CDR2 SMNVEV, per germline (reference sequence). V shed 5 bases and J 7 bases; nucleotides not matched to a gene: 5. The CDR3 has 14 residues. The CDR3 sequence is CASSGGQFNSPLHF. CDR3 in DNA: TGTGCCAGCAGTGGGGGACAGTTCAATTCACCCCTCCACTTT.

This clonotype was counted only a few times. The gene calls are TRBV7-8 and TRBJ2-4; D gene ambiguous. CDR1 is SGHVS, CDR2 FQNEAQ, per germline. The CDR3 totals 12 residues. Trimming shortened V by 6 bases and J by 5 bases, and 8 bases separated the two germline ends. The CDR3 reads CASRGHENIQYF. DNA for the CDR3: TGTGCCAGCAGGGGCCACGAAAACATTCAGTACTTC.